Detailed here is one T cell receptor beta chain. No antigen is known for it. Within one base of it there is no much larger clone, and no base qualities were kept. The data were taken from a study of tumor-infiltrating lymphocytes in glioblastoma multiforme (dated by TCRdb to about 2017). About the investigation overall: To find out whether intratumoral genomic heterogeneity fosters TIL diversity, the study jointly investigated somatic mutations, TIL diversity and immune response activity.

The AllPrep DNA/RNA mini kit was used to purify genomic DNA and total RNA at the same time from each of the approximately 9 tumor samples. Every RNA sample had an OD 260/280 ratio above 1.9 and an RNA integrity number above 6.5. Paper-wide results and their limitations: RNA-based TCR sequencing may distort clone frequencies because T cells carry unequal numbers of TCR transcripts. The authors noted that sorting T cells into functional subsets, which was not done in the study, would be a future improvement. Generalizability was limited because only one glioblastoma patient was included in the TCR and somatic mutation analysis.

CDR1 and CDR2 are drawn from the germline V gene: SGHAT, FQNNGV. Taken from cysteine to phenylalanine, the CDR3 has 17 residues. The entry retains the CDR3 DNA only, 51 bases that are in frame from base 1. After removal of 5 bases from V and 4 bases from J, the junction retains 14 bases not matched to a gene. TCRB libraries were constructed from RNA through three rounds of nested multiplex PCR following a modified ARM-PCR protocol with multiple V-beta primers and a C-beta primer. TCRB-specific cDNA was synthesized from 0.45 to 0.5 ug total RNA with ProtoScript II Reverse Transcriptase and a C-beta primer. The description of the TCRB libraries did not include any unique molecular identifiers. The third PCR added barcodes and adapters over 25 cycles with Deep VentR (exo-) polymerase, followed by gel purification of 250-500 bp bands. TCRB libraries were sequenced on an Illumina HiSeq 2500 with 250 bp paired-end reads. As for the authors' bioinformatics: The reads were cleaned with Trimmomatic, merged with FLASH and assigned V, D and J segments with MiGEC before being analyzed in VDJtools. Repertoire diversity was measured using the Shannon-Wiener diversity index, which was calculated with VDJtools. In-frame beta chains were kept once TCRdb had trimmed the public reads at Q25 with fastp and called clones with MiXCR. When rows share a CDR3 protein, they turn into one entry using the most common DNA and genes. The V and J calls reflect TCRdb's pipeline rather than the authors' work. This sample has over 10,000 distinct CDR3 sequences in its table, and approximately 72% of those were observed once. The ten largest clones take up about 30% of the sample.

The sequenced sample consisted of brain tumor tissue. This TCR was recovered from a male donor with glioblastoma. The V and J segments used are TRBV11-2 and TRBJ2-5, with TRBD1 identical over 9 junction bases. Here the CDR3 is given as CASSPHRDREGIETQYF. The nucleotide sequence is given as TGTGCCAGCAGCCCCCATAGGGACAGGGAGGGGATAGAGACCCAGTACTTC.